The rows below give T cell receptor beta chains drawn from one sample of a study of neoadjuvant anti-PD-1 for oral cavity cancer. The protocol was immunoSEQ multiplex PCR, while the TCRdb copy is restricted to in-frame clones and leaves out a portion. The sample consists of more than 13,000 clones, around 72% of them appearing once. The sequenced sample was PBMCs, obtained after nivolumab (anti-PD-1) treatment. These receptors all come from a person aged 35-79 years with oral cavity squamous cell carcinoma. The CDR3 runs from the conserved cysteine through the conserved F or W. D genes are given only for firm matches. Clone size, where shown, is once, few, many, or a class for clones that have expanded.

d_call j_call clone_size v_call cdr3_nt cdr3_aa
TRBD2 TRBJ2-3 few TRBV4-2 TGTGCCAGCAGCCAAGAACTAGCGGGAGGCACAGATACGCAGTATTTT CASSQELAGGTDTQYF
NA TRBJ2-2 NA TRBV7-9 TGTGCCAGCAGCTCCGGACTGGGACTCTTCACCGGGGAGCTGTTTTTT CASSSGLGLFTGELFF
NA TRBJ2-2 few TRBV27 TGTGCCAGCAGTTTCACAGGCCTTGGCGGGGAGCTGTTTTTT CASSFTGLGGELFF
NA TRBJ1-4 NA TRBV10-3 TGTGCCATCAGTGGAACGGGGGGGACACTTGAAAAACTGTTTTTT CAISGTGGTLEKLFF
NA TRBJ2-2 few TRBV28 TGTGCCAGCAAGGTCGGGGACTGGAGCACCGGGGAGCTGTTTTTT CASKVGDWSTGELFF
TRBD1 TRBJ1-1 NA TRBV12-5 TGTGCTAGTGGTTTGGAGGGGGCGAGGGGGACTGAAGCTTTCTTT CASGLEGARGTEAFF
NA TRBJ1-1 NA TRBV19 TGTGCCAGTAGTATTGGGGCGACTGAAGCTTTCTTT CASSIGATEAFF
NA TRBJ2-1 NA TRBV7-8 TGTGCCAGCAGCTTAGCGAGGGCGGCCCTAAGCAATGAGCAGTTCTTC CASSLARAALSNEQFF
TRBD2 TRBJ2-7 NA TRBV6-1 TGTGCCAGCAGTAAAGGTGGAGCGGGGGCCCTACGGGAGCAGTACTTC CASSKGGAGALREQYF
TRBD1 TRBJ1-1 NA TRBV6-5 TGTGCCAGCAGTTACTTTGACAGGGGGGAGTACACTGAAGCTTTCTTT CASSYFDRGEYTEAFF
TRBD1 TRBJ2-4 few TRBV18 TGTGCCAGCTCATTACAGGGGCTAGCCAAAAACATTCAGTACTTC CASSLQGLAKNIQYF
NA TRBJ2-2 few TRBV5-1 TGCGCCAGCAGCTTGGATCCGGACGGGGAGCTGTTTTTT CASSLDPDGELFF
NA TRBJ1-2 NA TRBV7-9 TGTGCCAGCAGCTTGACTCCGAATGGCTACACCTTC CASSLTPNGYTF
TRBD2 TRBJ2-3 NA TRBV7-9 TGTGCCAGCAGGGCGGGGCTAGCGGGCCTAACAGATACGCAGTATTTT CASRAGLAGLTDTQYF
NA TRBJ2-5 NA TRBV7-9 TGTGCCAGCAGCCCTCAGGAGACCCAGTACTTC CASSPQETQYF
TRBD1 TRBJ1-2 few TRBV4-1 TGCGCCAGCAGCCAAACTCGACTCGGGGGACAGCCCTATGGCTACACCTTC CASSQTRLGGQPYGYTF
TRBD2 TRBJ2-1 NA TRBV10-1 TGCGCCAGCAGTGTCGGGACTAGCGGGAGGGGGTACAATGAGCAGTTCTTC CASSVGTSGRGYNEQFF